This T cell receptor (beta chain) derives from a study of Ad26.COV2.S vaccination and SARS-CoV-2 variants. Study-level background: Sample donor was a member of the COV1001 Ad26.COV2.S trial arm.

Points from the study as a whole: Those who received vaccine or placebo ended up with similar non-spike TCR breadth. Researchers cautioned that TCR breadth and depth analyses may have underestimated total T cell responses.

TCRdb's table, derived via immunoSEQ multiplex PCR, lists solely in-frame clones and lacks some. The data contain about 320,000 clones, roughly 90% of them seen just once; the ten biggest clones take up approximately 5.8%. Indicated treatment: about 20 received Ad26.COV2.S at low or high dose, single or two shots; a few received placebo; per-sample allocation not given. The investigators took samples on day 63 after the first vaccine or placebo injection. Germline V gene data show CDR1 as SGHAT and CDR2 as FQNNGV. This CDR3 contains 12 residues. Trimming took 5 bases from V and 4 from J, leaving 8 bases between them. Remarks on this clone: The antigen remains unidentified.

The V gene is TRBV11-2, the J gene TRBJ2-5; D unclear. The sequencing here drew on peripheral blood, taken in a trial of Ad26.COV2.S vaccine versus placebo. This receptor was obtained from a person between 18 and 65 years old who received the Ad26.COV2.S COVID-19 vaccine or a placebo. CDR3 residues: CASSRWRETQYF. CDR3 sequence (DNA): TGTGCCAGCAGCCGATGGCGAGAGACCCAGTACTTC.